These 6 T cell receptor beta chains were sequenced from one sample in a study of shared clonotypes between healthy human individuals. Clones were read by immunoSEQ multiplex PCR, and TCRdb kept only the in-frame ones, dropping some. Altogether 2 million to 3 million clones are present, roughly 93% being singletons, with the ten largest covering around 0.37%. The sample consisted of naive CD4+ T cells from PBMCs. Subset: CD45RA+ positively selected. Every receptor here comes from a man between 18 and 35 years old in good health. Some clones in this sample may be carry-over from other donors' samples.

V gene TRBV6-1 combines with J gene TRBJ2-7, with 7 bases matching TRBD1. Looked up from germline, CDR1 is MNHNS and CDR2 is SASEGT. There are 13 residues in the CDR3. V shed 3 bases and J 13 bases; nucleotides not matched to a gene: 12. DNA for the CDR3: TGTGCCAGCAGTGAGGCAGACAGGGCCGTTGCCTACTTC. Translated, it gives CASSEADRAVAYF.

CDR3 sequence: CASSEAEGAGRETQYF. Written as DNA, the CDR3 is TGTGCCAGCAGTGAAGCCGAGGGAGCGGGAAGGGAGACCCAGTACTTC. V and J are TRBV6-1 and TRBJ2-5; 7 bases map to TRBD2. This CDR3 has 16 residues. Losses at the gene ends were 0 bases for V and 5 bases for J; bases not matched to a gene: 9. From germline, CDR1 is MNHNS and CDR2 SASEGT.

The chain is built from TRBV5-4 and TRBJ1-3; D is undetermined. Deletions cut 9 bases from V and 0 bases from J, with 10 bases between. This CDR3 contains 13 residues. Germline V lookup: CDR1 SGHNT, CDR2 YYREEE (reference sequence). CDR3 protein: CAMKQNSGNTIYF. The CDR3 region has the DNA TGTGCCATGAAACAGAACTCTGGAAACACCATATATTTT.

The chain carries TRBV7-2 and TRBJ1-3, with D possibly TRBD1 on 6 matching bases. V dropped 3 bases and J dropped 0 bases, with 12 bases sitting between them. CDR1 and CDR2 (germline): SGHTA, FQGNSA. The CDR3 has 16 amino acids. The CDR3 here is CASSFSQGISGNTIYF. The DNA of the CDR3 is TGTGCCAGCAGCTTCTCACAGGGCATCTCTGGAAACACCATATATTTT.

The CDR3 DNA sequence: TGTGCCAGCTCACCAATACAGGGGGCTACAAACATTCAGTACTTC. Translation: CASSPIQGATNIQYF. V gene TRBV18 combines with J gene TRBJ2-4, with 9 bases aligning to TRBD1. The CDR3 has 15 residues. Looked up from germline, CDR1 is KGHSH and CDR2 is LQKENI. Germline trimming cut 2 bases from V and 6 bases from J; bases unmatched to any gene: 5.

With respect to this clone: Distinct nucleotide sequences in the sample also encode this CDR3. This chain links TRBV5-6 with TRBJ2-1; TRBD2 aligns across 12 bases. V was pared by 5 bases and J by 0 bases, with 3 bases of the junction left unmatched. Germline CDR1 is SGHDT and CDR2 is YYEEEE. The CDR3 totals 16 residues. CDR3 residues: CASSSTSGSSYNEQFF. In DNA form, the CDR3 reads TGTGCCAGCAGTTCGACTAGCGGGAGCTCCTACAATGAGCAGTTCTTC.